A selection of T cell receptor beta chains follows, all from one sample in a study of blood T cell repertoires in COVID-19. Using immunoSEQ multiplex PCR, the repertoire was profiled, and TCRdb retains in-frame clones only, with some absent. This table holds hundreds of thousands of clones, about 87% found once. The specimen sequenced was peripheral blood. The receptors here all came from a woman younger than 45 who had recovered from COVID-19. CDR3s include the opening cysteine and the closing phenylalanine or tryptophan. The order of the fields is V gene, D gene, J gene, clone size, CDR3 protein, CDR3 DNA. D genes are given only for firm matches. Clone sizes are given selectively: once, few, many, or a class where the clone is expanded.

v_call: TRBV14
d_call: TRBD1
j_call: TRBJ1-6
clone_size: -
cdr3_aa: CASSRIQGAGNSPLHF
cdr3_nt: TGTGCCAGCAGCCGCATACAGGGGGCGGGTAATTCACCCCTCCACTTT

v_call: TRBV7-8
d_call: -
j_call: TRBJ1-4
clone_size: -
cdr3_aa: CASSAGAVTGYNEKLFF
cdr3_nt: TGTGCCAGCAGCGCCGGAGCCGTAACAGGCTATAATGAAAAACTGTTTTTT

v_call: TRBV13
d_call: TRBD1
j_call: TRBJ2-4
clone_size: -
cdr3_aa: CASSPRQGTNIQYF
cdr3_nt: TGTGCCAGCAGCCCAAGACAGGGGACAAACATTCAGTACTTC

v_call: TRBV28
d_call: TRBD1
j_call: TRBJ2-1
clone_size: -
cdr3_aa: CASSSGTGIGQFF
cdr3_nt: TGTGCCAGCAGTTCCGGGACAGGGATTGGGCAGTTCTTC

v_call: TRBV6-6
d_call: TRBD1
j_call: TRBJ1-1
clone_size: -
cdr3_aa: CASSWTTGDDTEAFF
cdr3_nt: TGTGCCAGCAGTTGGACTACAGGGGACGACACTGAAGCTTTCTTT

v_call: TRBV12-3/TRBV12-4
d_call: -
j_call: TRBJ2-1
clone_size: -
cdr3_aa: CASSFQGLEQFF
cdr3_nt: TGTGCCAGCAGTTTTCAGGGACTCGAGCAGTTCTTC

v_call: TRBV7-9
d_call: TRBD1
j_call: TRBJ2-5
clone_size: -
cdr3_aa: CASSPDSGQGVFETQYF
cdr3_nt: TGTGCCAGCAGCCCTGACTCCGGACAGGGAGTTTTCGAGACCCAGTACTTC

v_call: TRBV2
d_call: TRBD1
j_call: TRBJ1-2
clone_size: -
cdr3_aa: CASSEWDRVDSNYGYTF
cdr3_nt: TGTGCCAGCAGTGAATGGGACAGGGTAGATTCTAACTATGGCTACACCTTC

v_call: TRBV27
d_call: TRBD1
j_call: TRBJ1-5
clone_size: -
cdr3_aa: CASKRTGQNQPQHF
cdr3_nt: TGTGCCAGCAAGAGGACAGGCCAAAATCAGCCCCAGCATTTT

v_call: TRBV7-9
d_call: TRBD2
j_call: TRBJ2-1
clone_size: -
cdr3_aa: CASSAGLAPFDEQFF
cdr3_nt: TGTGCCAGCAGCGCGGGACTAGCGCCCTTCGATGAGCAGTTCTTC

v_call: TRBV9
d_call: -
j_call: TRBJ1-4
clone_size: -
cdr3_aa: CASRGGAPTDYNEKLFF
cdr3_nt: TGTGCCAGCAGGGGGGGAGCGCCGACTGACTATAATGAAAAACTGTTTTTT

v_call: TRBV7-3
d_call: -
j_call: TRBJ1-1
clone_size: -
cdr3_aa: CASSLNYDTEAFF
cdr3_nt: TGTGCCAGCAGCTTAAACTACGACACTGAAGCTTTCTTT

v_call: TRBV7-2
d_call: -
j_call: TRBJ2-3
clone_size: -
cdr3_aa: CASRFRRGASTDTQYF
cdr3_nt: TGTGCCAGCAGATTCCGTCGGGGGGCCAGCACAGATACGCAGTATTTT

v_call: TRBV19
d_call: -
j_call: TRBJ2-3
clone_size: -
cdr3_aa: CASSIRTGESTDTQYF
cdr3_nt: TGTGCCAGTAGTATTCGTACGGGGGAGAGCACAGATACGCAGTATTTT

v_call: TRBV12-3/TRBV12-4
d_call: -
j_call: TRBJ1-5
clone_size: -
cdr3_aa: CASSRRSAQHF
cdr3_nt: TGTGCCAGCAGTCGGCGGTCGGCCCAGCATTTT

v_call: TRBV6-1
d_call: TRBD1
j_call: TRBJ1-2
clone_size: -
cdr3_aa: CASSSGQLANYGYTF
cdr3_nt: TGTGCCAGCAGTTCGGGACAGCTCGCTAACTATGGCTACACCTTC

v_call: TRBV4-3
d_call: -
j_call: TRBJ2-1
clone_size: -
cdr3_aa: CASSQDLGDNEQFF
cdr3_nt: TGCGCCAGCAGCCAAGATCTCGGGGACAATGAGCAGTTCTTC

v_call: TRBV13
d_call: TRBD1
j_call: TRBJ2-7
clone_size: -
cdr3_aa: CASTRTGKDEQYF
cdr3_nt: TGTGCCAGCACCCGGACAGGGAAAGACGAGCAGTACTTC

v_call: TRBV7-9
d_call: TRBD1
j_call: TRBJ1-4
clone_size: -
cdr3_aa: CASSSDRGNKKLFF
cdr3_nt: TGTGCCAGCAGCTCGGACAGGGGTAATAAAAAACTGTTTTTT

v_call: TRBV6-2/TRBV6-3
d_call: TRBD1
j_call: TRBJ1-2
clone_size: -
cdr3_aa: CASSFSGQPYGYTF
cdr3_nt: TGTGCCAGCAGTTTCTCGGGACAGCCCTATGGCTACACCTTC

v_call: TRBV7-2
d_call: TRBD2
j_call: TRBJ2-7
clone_size: -
cdr3_aa: CASSFTSGAGTYEQYF
cdr3_nt: TGTGCCAGCAGCTTCACTAGCGGGGCGGGTACCTACGAGCAGTACTTC

v_call: TRBV9
d_call: -
j_call: TRBJ1-1
clone_size: -
cdr3_aa: CASSVSLNTEAFF
cdr3_nt: TGTGCCAGCAGCGTCTCCCTGAACACTGAAGCTTTCTTT

v_call: TRBV5-1
d_call: TRBD1
j_call: TRBJ2-3
clone_size: -
cdr3_aa: CASSWGQGKGDTQYF
cdr3_nt: TGCGCCAGCAGCTGGGGACAGGGGAAGGGAGATACGCAGTATTTT

v_call: TRBV5-1
d_call: -
j_call: TRBJ1-2
clone_size: -
cdr3_aa: CASSGEGGVYGYTF
cdr3_nt: TGCGCCAGCAGCGGCGAAGGGGGGGTTTATGGCTACACCTTC

v_call: TRBV7-3
d_call: -
j_call: TRBJ2-7
clone_size: few
cdr3_aa: CASSLTFTGEQYF
cdr3_nt: TGTGCCAGCAGCTTAACCTTCACCGGCGAGCAGTACTTC

v_call: TRBV6-5
d_call: -
j_call: TRBJ1-1
clone_size: once
cdr3_aa: CASSYLRRDTEAFF
cdr3_nt: TGTGCCAGCAGTTACCTTCGGCGGGACACTGAAGCTTTCTTT

v_call: TRBV28
d_call: TRBD1
j_call: TRBJ1-3
clone_size: -
cdr3_aa: CASSFRDSGNTIYF
cdr3_nt: TGTGCCAGCAGTTTCCGGGACAGTGGAAACACCATATATTTT

v_call: TRBV6-2/TRBV6-3
d_call: TRBD2
j_call: TRBJ2-3
clone_size: -
cdr3_aa: CASSPTSGGADTQYF
cdr3_nt: TGTGCCAGCAGCCCGACTAGCGGAGGGGCAGATACGCAGTATTTT

v_call: TRBV12-5
d_call: -
j_call: TRBJ1-4
clone_size: -
cdr3_aa: CASGLVQKRGGATNEKLFF
cdr3_nt: TGTGCTAGTGGTTTGGTACAAAAGCGGGGAGGGGCAACTAATGAAAAACTGTTTTTT